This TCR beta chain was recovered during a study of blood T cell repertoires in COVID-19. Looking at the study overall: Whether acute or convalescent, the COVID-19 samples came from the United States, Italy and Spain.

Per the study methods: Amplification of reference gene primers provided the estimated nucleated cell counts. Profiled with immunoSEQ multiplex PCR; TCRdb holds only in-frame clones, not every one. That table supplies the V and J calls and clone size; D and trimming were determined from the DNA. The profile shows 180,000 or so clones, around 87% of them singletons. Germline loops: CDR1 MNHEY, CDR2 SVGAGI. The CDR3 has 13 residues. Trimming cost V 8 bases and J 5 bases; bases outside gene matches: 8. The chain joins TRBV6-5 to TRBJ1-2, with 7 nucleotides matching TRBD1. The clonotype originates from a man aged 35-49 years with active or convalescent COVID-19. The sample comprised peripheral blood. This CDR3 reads CASSPGGRYGYTF. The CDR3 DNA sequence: TGTGCCAGCTCCCCAGGGGGGCGTTATGGCTACACCTTC.